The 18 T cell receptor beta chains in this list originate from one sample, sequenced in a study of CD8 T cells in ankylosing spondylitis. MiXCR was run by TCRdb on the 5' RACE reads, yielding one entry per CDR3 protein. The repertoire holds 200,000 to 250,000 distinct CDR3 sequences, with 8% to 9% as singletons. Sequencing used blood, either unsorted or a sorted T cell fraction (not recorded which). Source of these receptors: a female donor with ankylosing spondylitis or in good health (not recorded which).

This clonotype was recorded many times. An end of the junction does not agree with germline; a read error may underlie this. This CDR3 reads CASSQDSGRSLLNF. The CDR3 region has the DNA TGTGCCAGCAGCCAAGATTCGGGCCGGTCTCTCCTGAACTTC. The chain recombines TRBV4-2 with TRBJ2-7; D unclear. Per the germline V gene, CDR1 is LGHNA and CDR2 is YNFKEQ. CDR3 length: 14 amino acids.

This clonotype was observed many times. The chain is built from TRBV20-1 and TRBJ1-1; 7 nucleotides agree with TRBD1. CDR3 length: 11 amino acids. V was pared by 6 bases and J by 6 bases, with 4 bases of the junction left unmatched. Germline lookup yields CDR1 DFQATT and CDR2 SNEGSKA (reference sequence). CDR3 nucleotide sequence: TGCAGTGCCCCAGACAGGGCTGAAGCTTTCTTT. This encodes CSAPDRAEAFF.

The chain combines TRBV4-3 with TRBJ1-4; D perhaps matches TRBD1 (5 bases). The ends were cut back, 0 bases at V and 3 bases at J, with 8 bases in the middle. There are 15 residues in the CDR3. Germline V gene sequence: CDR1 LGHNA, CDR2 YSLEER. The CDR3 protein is CASSQEGEANEKLFF. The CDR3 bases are TGCGCCAGCAGCCAAGAAGGGGAAGCTAATGAAAAACTGTTTTTT.

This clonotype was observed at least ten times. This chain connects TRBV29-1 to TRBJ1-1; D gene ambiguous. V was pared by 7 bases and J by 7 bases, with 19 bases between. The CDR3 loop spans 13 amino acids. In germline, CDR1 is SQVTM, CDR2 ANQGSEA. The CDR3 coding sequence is TGCAGCGCTAGGAAGGGAGGGAATGGTGAAGCTTTCTTT. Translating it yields CSARKGGNGEAFF.

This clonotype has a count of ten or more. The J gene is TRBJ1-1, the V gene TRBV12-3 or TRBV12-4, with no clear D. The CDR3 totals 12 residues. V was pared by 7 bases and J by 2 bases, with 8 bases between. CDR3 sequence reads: CASKDGNTEAFF. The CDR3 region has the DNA TGTGCCAGCAAGGACGGAAACACTGAAGCTTTCTTT.

As DNA, the CDR3 is TGTGCCAGCACCCGGGCCGGGAACACTGAAGCTTTCTTT. It is translated as CASTRAGNTEAFF. The chain has TRBV6-2 or TRBV6-3 and TRBJ1-1, with D uncertain. CDR1 MNHEY and CDR2 SVGEGT come from the germline V gene. The CDR3 is 13 residues long. Trimming stripped 7 bases from V and 1 base from J, with 10 bases between.

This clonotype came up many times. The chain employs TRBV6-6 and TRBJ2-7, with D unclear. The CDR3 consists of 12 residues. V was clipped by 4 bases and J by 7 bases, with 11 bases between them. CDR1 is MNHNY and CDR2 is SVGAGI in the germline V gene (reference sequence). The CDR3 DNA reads TGTGCCAGCAGTTCCTTTTTGGAGGAGCAGTACTTC. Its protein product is CASSSFLEEQYF.

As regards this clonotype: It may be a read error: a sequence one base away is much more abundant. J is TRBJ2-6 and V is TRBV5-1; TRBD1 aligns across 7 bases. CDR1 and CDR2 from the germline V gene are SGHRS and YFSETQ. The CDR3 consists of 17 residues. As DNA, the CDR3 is TGCGTCAGCAGCTCGGGACAGTCCTTCTCTGGGGCCAACGTCCTGACTTTC. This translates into CVSSSGQSFSGANVLTF.

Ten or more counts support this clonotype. In nucleotides, the CDR3 is TGTGCCGGACCTAAGGGGCAAGAGACCCAGTACTTC. Its protein product is CAGPKGQETQYF. The V and J genes are TRBV27 and TRBJ2-5; tentative D call: TRBD1 (5 bases). CDR3 size: 12 residues. V was pared by 11 bases and J by 2 bases, with 12 bases between. CDR1 and CDR2 from the germline V gene are MNHEY and SMNVEV (reference sequence).

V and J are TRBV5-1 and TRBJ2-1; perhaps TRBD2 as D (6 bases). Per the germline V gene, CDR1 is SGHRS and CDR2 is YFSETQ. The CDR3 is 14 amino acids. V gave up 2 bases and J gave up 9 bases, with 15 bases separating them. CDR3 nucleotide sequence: TGCGCCAGCAGCTTAGCGGGTGGCCGCGGTGAGCAGTTCTTC. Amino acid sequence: CASSLAGGRGEQFF.

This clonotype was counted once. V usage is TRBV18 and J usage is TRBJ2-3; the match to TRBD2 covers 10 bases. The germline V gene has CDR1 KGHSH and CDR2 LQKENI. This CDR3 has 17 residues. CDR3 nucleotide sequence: TGTGTCGGCTCACCAAGGACTAGCGGCACTAGCACAGATACGCAGTATTTT. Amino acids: CVGSPRTSGTSTDTQYF.

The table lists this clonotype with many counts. CDR3 nucleotide sequence: TGCGCCAGCAGCTTGAAACAGGGGGCCACTGAAGCTTTCTTT. Its protein is CASSLKQGATEAFF. This chain joins TRBV5-1 and TRBJ1-1, with TRBD1 identical over 9 bases. The V gene's germline CDR1 is SGHRS and CDR2 YFSETQ. The CDR3 contains 14 residues. Germline trimming cut 1 base from V and 4 bases from J; bases unmatched to any gene: 2.

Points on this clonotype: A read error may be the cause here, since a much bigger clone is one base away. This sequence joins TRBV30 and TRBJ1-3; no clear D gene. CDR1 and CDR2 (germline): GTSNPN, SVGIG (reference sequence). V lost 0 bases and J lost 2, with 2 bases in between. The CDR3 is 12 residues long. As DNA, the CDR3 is TGTGCCTGGAGTGTGGCTGGAAACACCATATATTTT. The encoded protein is CAWSVAGNTIYF.

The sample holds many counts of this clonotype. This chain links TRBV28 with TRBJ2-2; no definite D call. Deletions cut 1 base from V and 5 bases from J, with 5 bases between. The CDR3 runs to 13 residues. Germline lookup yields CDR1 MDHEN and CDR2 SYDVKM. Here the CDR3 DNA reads TGTGCCAGCAGTTTATTTCCAACCGGGGAGCTGTTTTTT. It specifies CASSLFPTGELFF.

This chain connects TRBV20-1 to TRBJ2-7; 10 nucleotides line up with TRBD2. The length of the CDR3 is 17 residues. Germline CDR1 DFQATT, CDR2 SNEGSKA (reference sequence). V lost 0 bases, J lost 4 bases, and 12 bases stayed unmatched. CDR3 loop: CSAREPGLAKTSYEQYF. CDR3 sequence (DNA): TGCAGTGCTAGAGAACCGGGACTAGCGAAGACAAGTTACGAGCAGTACTTC.

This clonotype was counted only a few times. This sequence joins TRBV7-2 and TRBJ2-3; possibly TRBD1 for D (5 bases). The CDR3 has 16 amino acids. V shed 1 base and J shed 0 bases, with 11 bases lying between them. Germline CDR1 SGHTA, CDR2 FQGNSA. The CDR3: CASSLVPRASTDTQYF. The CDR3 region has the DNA TGTGCCAGCAGCTTAGTCCCCAGGGCTAGCACAGATACGCAGTATTTT.

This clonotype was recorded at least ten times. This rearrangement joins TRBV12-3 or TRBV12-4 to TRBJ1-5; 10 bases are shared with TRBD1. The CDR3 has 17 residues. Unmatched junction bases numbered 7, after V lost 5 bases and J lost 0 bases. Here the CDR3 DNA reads TGTGCCAGCAGTCGACAGGGGGCCCAACTTAGCAATCAGCCCCAGCATTTT. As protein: CASSRQGAQLSNQPQHF.

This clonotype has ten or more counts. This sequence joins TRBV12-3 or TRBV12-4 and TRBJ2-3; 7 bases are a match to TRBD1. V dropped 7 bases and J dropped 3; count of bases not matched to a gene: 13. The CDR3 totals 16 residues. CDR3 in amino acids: CASMGEGGLRTDTQYF. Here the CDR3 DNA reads TGTGCCAGCATGGGGGAAGGGGGCCTCCGTACAGATACGCAGTATTTT.